This T cell receptor beta chain is from a study of beta chain features in type 1 diabetes. Whole-study results and caveats: Patients showed naive, central memory and Treg TCRB repertoires that appeared more similar than those of healthy donors. Insertions were fewer and deletions more numerous at VDJ junctions in type 1 diabetes patients. No resolution was reached here on whether HLA type influences TCRB rearrangement.

This clone was counted only a few times. Its target is unknown. Germline CDR1 MDHEN, CDR2 SYDVKM. The CDR3 runs to 17 residues. Trimming cost V 4 bases and J 5 bases, with 21 bases left between them. Expressed TCRB transcripts were sequenced after all isolated RNA was converted to cDNA. Profiling relied on immunoSEQ multiplex PCR, and the TCRdb table lists in-frame clones only, not all of them. The sample consists of 680,000 or so clones, 15% to 19% of them appearing once. All of the sorted populations showed purity greater than 95%. Sequenced sample: naive CD4+ T cells from blood. This receptor was identified in a man in his late teens or twenties in good health. The chain uses TRBV28 and TRBJ1-5; D might be TRBD1 (6 bases). DNA of the CDR3: TGTGCCAGCAGTTCCTACTTCGGGGGGGGCTCGGATCAGCCCCAGCATTTT. Translating it yields CASSSYFGGGSDQPQHF.